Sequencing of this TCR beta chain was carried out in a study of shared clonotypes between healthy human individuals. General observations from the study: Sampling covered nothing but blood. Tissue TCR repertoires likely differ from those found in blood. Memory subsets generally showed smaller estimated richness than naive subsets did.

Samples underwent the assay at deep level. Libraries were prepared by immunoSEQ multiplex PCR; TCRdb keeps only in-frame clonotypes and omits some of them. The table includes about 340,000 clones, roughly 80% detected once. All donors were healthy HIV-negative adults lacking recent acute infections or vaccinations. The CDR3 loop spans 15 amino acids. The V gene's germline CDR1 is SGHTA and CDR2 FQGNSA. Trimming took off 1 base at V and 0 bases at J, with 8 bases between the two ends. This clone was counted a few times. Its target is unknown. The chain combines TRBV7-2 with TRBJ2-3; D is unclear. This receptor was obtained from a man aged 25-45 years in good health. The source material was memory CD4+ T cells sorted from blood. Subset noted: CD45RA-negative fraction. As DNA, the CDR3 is TGTGCCAGCAGCTTAGATGGCCGAAGCACAGATACGCAGTATTTT. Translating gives CASSLDGRSTDTQYF.